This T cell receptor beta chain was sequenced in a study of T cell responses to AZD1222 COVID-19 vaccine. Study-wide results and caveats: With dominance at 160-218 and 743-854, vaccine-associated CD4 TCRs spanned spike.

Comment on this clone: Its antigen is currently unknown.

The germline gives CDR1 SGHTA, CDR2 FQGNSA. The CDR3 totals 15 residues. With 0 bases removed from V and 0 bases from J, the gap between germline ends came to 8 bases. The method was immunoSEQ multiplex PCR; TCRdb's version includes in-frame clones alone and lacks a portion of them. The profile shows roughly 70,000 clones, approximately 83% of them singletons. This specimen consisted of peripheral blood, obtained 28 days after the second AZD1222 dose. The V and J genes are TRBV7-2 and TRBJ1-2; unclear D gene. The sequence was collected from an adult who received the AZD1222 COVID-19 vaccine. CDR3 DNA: TGTGCCAGCAGCTTAGCGCCAGTAACTAACTATGGCTACACCTTC. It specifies CASSLAPVTNYGYTF.